Detailed here is one T cell receptor beta chain. Its antigen remains unidentified. Qualities for individual bases were not recorded, and no much larger clone is one base off. Library preparation used the immunoSEQ multiplex PCR assay. A mixture of 60 forward primers for TCR Vbeta segments and 13 reverse primers for TCR Jbeta segments was used in the multiplex PCR. The CDR3 region of rearranged TCR beta genes was amplified from genomic DNA by a multiplex PCR assay. Amplified TCR beta libraries were sequenced as 87-base-pair reads on the Illumina HiSeq System. The authors' pipeline ran thus. In a later analysis, tens of millions of unique TCR beta chains were counted across the 690 or so repertoires, and some 10 million of these chains were shared by at least two donors. Raw reads were error-corrected and collapsed into unique sequences by a nearest-neighbor algorithm in which closely related sequences were merged to remove PCR and sequencing errors. Alignment of CDR3 sequences to IMGT reference sequences was used to assign V, D and J gene segments. For a sequence to be retained, a match of at least six nucleotides to both a V gene segment and a J gene segment was required. Rearrangements were called productive when the CDR3 lacked stop codons and stayed in frame with V and J; all others were non-productive. CDR3 was defined according to IMGT convention as the region running from the second conserved V-encoded cysteine to the conserved J-encoded phenylalanine. The earlier analysis of around 640 of the donors excluded sequences that lacked an unambiguous match to a single V gene segment. In an earlier analysis of approximately 610 of the donors, V segments were called functional above 56.7% productive rearrangements and were called segregating when the between-donor standard deviation exceeded 5%. A statistical classification framework was built to diagnose cytomegalovirus status from the catalog of TCR beta chain sequences. A later analysis assigned V and J genes by comparing TCR nucleotide sequences with IMGT/GENE-DB human TR gene sequences. A later analysis assigned CDR3 sequences and most-parsimonious VDJ recombination scenarios with the TCRdist pipeline. In a later analysis, every TCR beta chain was defined by the combination of its CDR3 amino acid sequence and its V-gene family, and reads without a unique V-gene family were dropped. To address suspected cross-contamination and a sequencing artifact, a later analysis removed 450 to 700 highly shared, low-generation-probability nucleotide sequences. In a later analysis, a clonal expansion index was calculated for each public chain from normalized within-repertoire ranks of inferred template counts. A later analysis computed generation probabilities with a VDJ recombination model fitted to out-of-frame rearrangements, and checked the results against IGoR. A later analysis scored TCR-TCR, TCR-HLA and TCR-CMV co-occurrence with hypergeometric tests, applying a repertoire-size bias correction to TCR pairs. A later analysis estimated false discovery rates by permuting HLA or CMV assignments 20 times. In a later analysis, co-occurring TCRs were grouped using DBSCAN, with TCRdist sequence similarity added in when clustering inside HLA-allele-positive subsets. Repertoires with fewer than 30,000 or more than 120,000 public chains were left out of co-occurrence clustering, as were five repertoires with anomalous nucleotide sharing. TCRdb re-hosts the immuneACCESS table, in-frame sequences only. Its copies lack some clones; in the studies checked, an unresolved V gene accounts for under half of them, and the cause for the rest is not known. V and J calls and clone size are given by that table; D and trimming were obtained from the DNA. The sample has some 160,000 clones on record, over 80% of them singletons. Approximately 1.5% of the sample lies in the top ten.

The entry originates in a study of cytomegalovirus exposure and HLA in healthy donors (TCRdb year 2017). Looking at the study overall: In an earlier analysis of some 610 of the donors, 276 Gb of sequence data and roughly 100 million unique TCR beta sequences from approximately 180 million T cells were reported. In addition to the first cohort of 666 subjects, a separate validation cohort of under 150 different subjects was used. Typing coverage varied by locus: roughly 629-640 donors for A, B, C, DRB1 and DQB1; 500 to 550 for DQA1; over 600 for DPA1; roughly 470 for DPB1. Among 300 to 450 genotyped donors of the cohort, an average of roughly 240,000 unique TCR beta nucleotide sequences were sequenced per donor, about a sixth of them non-productive. In a later analysis, previously published TCR beta repertoires from hundreds of donors were re-analyzed and high-resolution HLA genotyping was added so that TCR occurrence patterns could be studied. Every discovery cohort repertoire had been produced on one sequencing platform. Donor age, sex, ethnicity and CMV serostatus were compiled together with the repertoire data. Using immunosequencing, the study profiled T cell repertoires from about 620 subjects and related those repertoires to cytomegalovirus serostatus. HLA typing included class I and class II loci at four-digit resolution. To predict cytomegalovirus infection status, the study brought together high-throughput TCR immunosequencing, statistical association of individual TCRs with disease status, and machine learning. A later genetic analysis used genome-wide SNP genotypes for about 65% of the 666 donors, treating that subset as a discovery cohort. In an earlier analysis of 587 of the donors, high-throughput TCR beta sequencing was used to judge whether each TCR beta V gene segment behaved as functional or pseudogenic. In the later analysis, no new phenotypic data were used to find candidate immune exposures; instead, reliance was placed on TCR beta sequences and their occurrence across donors. Because of strong linkage in the cohort, four or five DR-DQ haplotypes were treated as single units for association and clustering. The study was designed to test whether signatures of past pathogen exposure could be identified by cataloging public T cell receptors. The genetic ancestry cluster associated with self-reported Caucasian donors included 65% to 90% of the roughly 410 genotyped donors. An early release that covered roughly 600 HLA-typed donors contained approximately 300 gigabases of sequencing data and some 87 million unique TCR sequences.

Broad study findings and their caveats: The classifier was reported to diagnose cytomegalovirus status with high specificity and sensitivity in both the original and validation cohorts. A later genetic analysis associated a missense DCLRE1C variant with V-gene and J-gene trimming of TCR beta chains, and an independent cohort replicated the association. Correlated functional status among segregating V segments might reflect linkage disequilibrium, but an unknown experimental factor could not be ruled out. Because HLA typing was missing for some donors at each locus, association tests included only the typed subset. For the cohort, immune exposure information was limited to CMV serostatus. In a later analysis, HLA-associated TCR beta chains showed more clonal expansion and lower generation probabilities than non-associated chains that were equally common. According to the authors, the approach could potentially be generalized to other disease states and immunological phenotypes. The study listed around 160 TCR beta chains as associated with cytomegalovirus. A few of the identified cytomegalovirus-associated TCR beta chains were confirmed in vitro to be specific for cytomegalovirus antigens. When HLA alleles, especially DR and DQ, strongly co-occurred, TCR associations were difficult to assign to individual alleles. Some IMGT-functional V segments, including TRBV6-2 and TRBV6-3, could not be told apart with the 87-base-pair reads, so those segments were excluded. In a later analysis, several top co-occurrence clusters were reported to appear linked to parvovirus B19, influenza, CMV and Epstein-Barr virus. Across donors, most TCR sequences were observed very rarely, whereas some public TCRs were present in many individuals. In a later genetic analysis, fewer N-insertions in productive TCRs were reported among donors in an Asian-associated ancestry cluster than the roughly 710-donor mean. In an earlier analysis of 587 of the donors, most TCR beta V segments appeared in productive rearrangements about 87% or about 30% of the time, broadly matching IMGT annotations. The sequencing pipeline was judged likely to have produced a cluster of highly shared sequence variants as a technical artifact. A later analysis found that most CMV-associated TCR beta chains appeared HLA-restricted, with HLA associations seemingly driven largely by CMV exposure. In a later analysis, the rate of TCR association differed among HLA loci, with DRB1 alleles having the most associated TCRs and HLA-C alleles having the fewest. The presence/absence analyses assumed that sequencing depth was roughly uniform across donors, and that assumption may not be true. This cohort had only TCR beta chains sequenced, and the lack of alpha or paired-chain data limited which features could be detected. A further reported finding was that TCR beta sequences accurately predicted the HLA-A and HLA-B alleles for most subjects in the first cohort. The earlier analysis of about 600 of the donors excluded some 15 rarely observed V segments, including chromosome 9 orphons, because counts were too low. Specific HLA alleles were associated with 16,951 TCR beta sequences at a false discovery rate of 0.05 in a later analysis.

Per the germline V gene (reference sequence), SEHNR is the CDR1 and FQNEAQ is the CDR2. The CDR3 goes from the cysteine to the phenylalanine over 16 residues. CDR3 DNA only is kept here, 48 bases in frame from base 1. V trim: 3 bases; J trim: 5 bases; unmatched bases: 11. The cohort consisted of hundreds of healthy bone marrow donors. At the time of sampling, all cohort members were nominally healthy, though unrecorded immune exposures were likely present. The donor tested CMV seronegative and was one of the 352 seronegative cohort members. Every donor gave a peripheral blood sample, and the peripheral blood mononuclear cells from that sample were used for TCR beta sequencing. Genomic DNA was extracted from the blood cell samples with the Qiagen DNeasy Blood Extraction Kit.

The source of this sequence is a woman younger than 35 in good health and CMV-seronegative. Sequenced sample: PBMCs. This receptor chain uses TRBV7-9 and TRBJ1-2, with 8 junctional bases fitting TRBD1. The DNA sequence reads TGTGCCAGCAGCTTGGGTGTCGGACAGGGTCATTATGGCTACACCTTC. It is translated as CASSLGVGQGHYGYTF.